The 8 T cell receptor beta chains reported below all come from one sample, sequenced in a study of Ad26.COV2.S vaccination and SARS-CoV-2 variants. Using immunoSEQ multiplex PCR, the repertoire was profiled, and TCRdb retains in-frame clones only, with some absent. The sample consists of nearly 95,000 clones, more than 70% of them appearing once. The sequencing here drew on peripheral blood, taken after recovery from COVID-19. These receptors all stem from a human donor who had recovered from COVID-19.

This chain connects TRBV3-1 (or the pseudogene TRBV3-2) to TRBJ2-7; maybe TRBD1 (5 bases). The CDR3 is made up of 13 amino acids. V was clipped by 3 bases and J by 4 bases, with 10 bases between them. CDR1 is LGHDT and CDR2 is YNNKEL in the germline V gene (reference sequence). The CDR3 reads CASSQGRVYEQYF. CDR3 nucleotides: TGTGCCAGCAGCCAGGGCAGGGTTTACGAGCAGTACTTC.

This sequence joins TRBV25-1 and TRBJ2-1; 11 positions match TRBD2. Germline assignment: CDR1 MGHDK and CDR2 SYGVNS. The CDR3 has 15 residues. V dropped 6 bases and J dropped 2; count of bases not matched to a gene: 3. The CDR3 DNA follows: TGTGCCAGCAGCATACTAGCGGGAGCCTACAATGAGCAGTTCTTC. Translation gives CASSILAGAYNEQFF. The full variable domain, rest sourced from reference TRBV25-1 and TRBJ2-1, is EADIYQTPRYLVIGTGKKITLECSQTMGHDKMYWYQQDPGMELHLIHYSYGVNSTEKGDLSSESTVSRIRTEHFPLTLESARPSHTSQYLCASSILAGAYNEQFFGPGTRLTVL.

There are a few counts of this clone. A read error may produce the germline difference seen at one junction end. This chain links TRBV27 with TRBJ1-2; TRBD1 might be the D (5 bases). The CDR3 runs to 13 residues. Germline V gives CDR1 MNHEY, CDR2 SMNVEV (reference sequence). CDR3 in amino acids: CASSLSYRQQPFF. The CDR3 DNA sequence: TGTGCCAGCAGTTTATCTTACAGGCAACAACCATTTTTC.

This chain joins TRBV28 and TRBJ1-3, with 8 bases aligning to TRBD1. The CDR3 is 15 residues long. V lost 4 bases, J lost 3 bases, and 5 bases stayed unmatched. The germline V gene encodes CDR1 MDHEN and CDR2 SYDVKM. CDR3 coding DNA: TGTGCCAGCAGTTCCCAGGGGGCGGGTGGAAACACCATATATTTT. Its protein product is CASSSQGAGGNTIYF.

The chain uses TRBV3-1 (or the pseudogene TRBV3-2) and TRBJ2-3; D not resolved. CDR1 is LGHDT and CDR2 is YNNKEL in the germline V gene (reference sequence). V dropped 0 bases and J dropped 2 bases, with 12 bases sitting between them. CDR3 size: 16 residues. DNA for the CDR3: TGTGCCAGCAGCCAAGAAGCTACGCGGAACACAGATACGCAGTATTTT. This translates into CASSQEATRNTDTQYF.

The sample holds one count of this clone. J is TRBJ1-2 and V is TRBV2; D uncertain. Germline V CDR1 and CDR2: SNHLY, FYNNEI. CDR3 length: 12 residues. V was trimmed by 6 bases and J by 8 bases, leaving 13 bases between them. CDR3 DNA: TGTGCCAGCAGGCCCCACGCATCGGGCTACACCTTC. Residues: CASRPHASGYTF.

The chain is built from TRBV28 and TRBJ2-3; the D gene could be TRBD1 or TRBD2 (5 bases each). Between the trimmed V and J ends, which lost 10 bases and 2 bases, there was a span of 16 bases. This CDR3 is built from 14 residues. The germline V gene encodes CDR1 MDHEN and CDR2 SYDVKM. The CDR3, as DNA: TGTGCCATCCTCGGGGCAGGACCCACAGATACGCAGTATTTT. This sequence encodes CAILGAGPTDTQYF.

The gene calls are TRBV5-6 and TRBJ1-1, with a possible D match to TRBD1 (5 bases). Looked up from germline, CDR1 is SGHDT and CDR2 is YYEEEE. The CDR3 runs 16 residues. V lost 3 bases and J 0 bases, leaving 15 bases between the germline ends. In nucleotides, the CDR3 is TGTGCCAGCAGCTGGATCAAGACAGTTATGAACACTGAAGCTTTCTTT. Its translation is CASSWIKTVMNTEAFF.